Shown below are 30 T cell receptor beta chains from a single sample sequenced in a study of T cells in Graves' hyperthyroidism and ophthalmopathy. Authors of the study amplified TCR beta CDR3 regions from RNA transcripts. Initially, a first-round RT-PCR of the TCR CDR3 employed the HTBI primer set. Using its own MiXCR run on the multiplex PCR reads, TCRdb lists one record per CDR3 protein. The profile shows around 290,000 distinct CDR3 sequences, roughly 15% of them singletons. The sequenced sample consisted of blood. These receptors were obtained from a woman in her twenties or thirties with Graves' hyperthyroidism that later progressed to Graves' ophthalmopathy.

There are many counts of this clonotype. This chain uses TRBV6-2 or TRBV6-3 with TRBJ2-6, with TRBD1 matching 8 bases. The J segment lost 2 bases and the V segment lost 4 bases, leaving 1 base of the junction unmatched. The CDR3 has 15 residues. CDR1 is MNHEY, CDR2 SVGEGT, per germline. CDR3 loop: CASSSGGAGANVLTF. The CDR3 DNA reads as TGTGCCAGCAGTTCAGGGGGCGCTGGGGCCAACGTCCTGACTTTC.

J is TRBJ2-2 and V is TRBV4-1; D unresolved. Between the trimmed V and J ends, which lost 4 bases and 1 base, there was a span of 10 bases. Germline values: CDR1 MGHRA, CDR2 YSYEKL. CDR3 size: 15 residues. The CDR3 DNA is TGCGCCAGCAGCCCGAGAATTGGGAACACCGGGGAGCTGTTTTTT. Its protein product is CASSPRIGNTGELFF.

This clonotype has a count of ten or more. The chain combines TRBV20-1 with TRBJ2-4, with D possibly TRBD1 on 6 matching bases. Per the germline V gene, CDR1 is DFQATT and CDR2 is SNEGSKA (reference sequence). The CDR3 sequence is 14 residues long. Between the trimmed V and J ends, which lost 0 bases and 5 bases, there was a span of 11 bases. The CDR3 bases are TGCAGTGCTAGAGATTGGGGGACACAAAACATTCAGTACTTC. Translating gives CSARDWGTQNIQYF.

This clonotype was observed at least ten times. The chain employs TRBV7-9 and TRBJ1-2; D is ambiguous. Germline V gene lookup returns CDR1 SEHNR and CDR2 FQNEAQ (reference sequence). V was cut by 4 bases and J by 4 bases, with 13 bases left in between. This CDR3 has 14 residues. This CDR3 is CASSSTSEVYGYTF. CDR3 bases: TGTGCCAGCAGCTCCACTTCAGAAGTCTATGGCTACACCTTC.

The chain recombines TRBV30 with TRBJ1-6; 11 bases line up with TRBD1. V gave up 6 bases and J gave up 2 bases; unmatched junction bases: 3. Germline V gene lookup returns CDR1 GTSNPN and CDR2 SVGIG (reference sequence). The CDR3 spans 15 residues. The CDR3 loop is CACTGQGAYNSPLHF. The CDR3 nucleotides are TGTGCCTGCACGGGACAGGGGGCCTATAATTCACCCCTCCACTTT. Based on the CDR3 plus reference TRBV30 and TRBJ1-6, the full variable domain is SQTIHQWPATLVQPVGSPLSLECTVEGTSNPNLYWYRQAAGRGLQLLFYSVGIGQISSEVPQNLSASRPQDRQFILSSKKLLLSDSGFYLCACTGQGAYNSPLHFGNGTRLTVT.

This clonotype was seen more than once but under ten times. The CDR3 region has the DNA TGTGCCAGCAGCCCCGCCAGTCTCAGGGGCGCTGAAGCTTTCTTT. Translated: CASSPASLRGAEAFF. The chain employs TRBV5-4 and TRBJ1-1; D is possibly TRBD1 (6 bases). This CDR3 has 15 residues. CDR1 and CDR2 from the germline V gene are SGHNT and YYREEE (reference sequence). V was clipped by 4 bases and J by 6 bases, with 19 bases between them.

Turning to this clonotype: This could be a read error, since a much larger clone is one nucleotide away. V is TRBV12-5 and J is TRBJ2-7, with 7 positions matching TRBD1. This CDR3 region has 15 residues. Unmatched junction bases numbered 15, after V lost 6 bases and J lost 7 bases. Germline CDR1 is LGHNT and CDR2 is FRNRAP. The DNA for the CDR3 is TGTGCTAGTGGACGACTCACAGGGGCCCACAATGAGCAGTACTTC. It codes for CASGRLTGAHNEQYF.

This clonotype was seen at least ten times. CDR3 region: CASSHSSLGPGAGELFF. The CDR3 DNA follows: TGTGCCAGCAGCCATAGCTCTCTCGGACCTGGGGCCGGGGAGCTGTTTTTT. V is TRBV3-1 and J is TRBJ2-2; the D is unclear. This CDR3 spans 17 amino acids. V lost 3 bases, J lost 6 bases, and 20 bases lay in between. The germline CDR1 and CDR2 sequences are LGHDT and YNNKEL (reference sequence).

This clonotype was picked up many times. The chain employs TRBV5-1 and TRBJ1-2; 8 bases agree with TRBD1. This CDR3 has 14 residues. The trim removed 4 bases at V and 6 bases at J, leaving 8 bases unmatched. Germline lookup yields CDR1 SGHRS and CDR2 YFSETQ. The CDR3 region is CASSVGQAFDGYTF. CDR3 nucleotides: TGCGCCAGCAGCGTGGGACAGGCCTTTGATGGCTACACCTTC.

Many counts were recorded for this clonotype. The gene calls are TRBV11-2 and TRBJ2-3; D remains unclear. Trimming took off 5 bases at V and 6 bases at J, with 9 bases between the two ends. Germline assignment: CDR1 SGHAT and CDR2 FQNNGV. The CDR3 is 12 amino acids. The CDR3: CASSHYDDTQYF. In DNA, the CDR3 is TGTGCCAGCAGCCATTATGACGATACGCAGTATTTT.

The sample holds many counts of this clonotype. The chain links TRBV6-1 to TRBJ1-1; D call uncertain. V gave up 6 bases and J gave up 7 bases, with 9 bases separating them. Germline CDR1 reads MNHNS; CDR2 reads SASEGT. The CDR3 consists of 11 residues. The CDR3 loop is CASSLALEAFF. The CDR3 DNA sequence: TGTGCCAGCAGCCTGGCGCTTGAAGCTTTCTTT.

This clonotype was counted only a few times. This chain links TRBV4-3 with TRBJ2-1, with 7 nucleotides matching TRBD2. The V gene's germline CDR1 is LGHNA and CDR2 YSLEER. The V and J ends lost 3 bases and 2 bases, in that order; junction bases with no gene match: 10. The CDR3 consists of 17 residues. CDR3 bases: TGCGCCAGCAGCCAGTGGGGAGGGGCGGCCCCCTACAATGAGCAGTTCTTC. Amino acids: CASSQWGGAAPYNEQFF.

In its sample, this clonotype was seen many times. The rearrangement links TRBV24-1 to TRBJ2-1, with D maybe TRBD2 (5 bases). The CDR3 loop spans 14 amino acids. Per germline, CDR1 KGHDR and CDR2 SFDVKD. V dropped 3 bases and J dropped 9 bases, with 14 bases sitting between them. CDR3 protein: CATSDDRGSSEQFF. CDR3 DNA sequence: TGTGCCACCAGTGATGACCGGGGTTCGAGTGAGCAGTTCTTC.

CDR3 residues: CASGRRNTIYF. The CDR3 coding sequence is TGCGCCAGCGGCCGTAGAAACACCATATATTTT. The rearrangement joins TRBV5-1 to TRBJ1-3; D uncertain. V was clipped by 7 bases and J by 5 bases, with 7 bases between them. Germline V CDR1 and CDR2: SGHRS, YFSETQ. The CDR3 extends over 11 amino acids.

Concerning this clonotype: This may come from a read error, since a much larger clone is one base off. This chain uses TRBV20-1 with TRBJ2-1; D ambiguous. This CDR3 comprises 17 residues. Germline V gene sequence: CDR1 DFQATT, CDR2 SNEGSKA (reference sequence). The CDR3 reads CSARAKGDWSSYNGQFF. Written as DNA, the CDR3 is TGCAGTGCTAGAGCTAAAGGAGACTGGAGCTCCTACAATGGGCAGTTCTTC.

V usage is TRBV5-1 and J usage is TRBJ2-7, with TRBD2 as a possible D gene (5 bases). The germline V and J ends were trimmed by 5 bases and 4 bases, with 16 bases remaining between them. Per germline, CDR1 SGHRS and CDR2 YFSETQ. CDR3 length: 14 residues. CDR3 coding DNA: TGCGCCAGCAGGGATGACGGCAGGACTTACGAGCAGTACTTC. Translation: CASRDDGRTYEQYF.

CDR3 amino acids: CASRTGTARLPDEQYF. As DNA, the CDR3 is TGTGCCAGCAGGACCGGGACAGCGAGACTACCTGACGAGCAGTACTTC. This chain uses TRBV28 with TRBJ2-7, with 7 bases that match TRBD1. Germline-derived CDR1 and CDR2 are MDHEN and SYDVKM. The CDR3 is 16 residues long. Losses at the gene ends were 6 bases for V and 5 bases for J; bases not matched to a gene: 16.

This clonotype was seen only a few times. The DNA for the CDR3 is TGTGCCAGCAGTTTCGGGTTCTCCTACGAGCAGTACTTC. Encoded protein: CASSFGFSYEQYF. The J gene is TRBJ2-7, the V gene TRBV27; D remains unclear. The germline V gene encodes CDR1 MNHEY and CDR2 SMNVEV (reference sequence). CDR3 size: 13 residues. Trimming took 3 bases from V and 0 from J, leaving 6 bases between them.

The sample holds a few counts of this clonotype. V usage is TRBV14 and J usage is TRBJ2-1, with D tentatively TRBD2 (5 bases). The CDR3 is 17 amino acids. Germline-derived CDR1 and CDR2 are SGHDN and FVKESK. The V gene lost 0 bases and the J gene lost 8 bases, with 20 bases spanning the gap. The DNA for the CDR3 is TGTGCCAGCAGCCAAGATCCGGGGATTCTCCTTGGGGATGAGCAGTTCTTC. Encoded protein: CASSQDPGILLGDEQFF.

The table lists this clonotype with many counts. The chain recombines TRBV2 with TRBJ2-7; TRBD2 aligns across 11 bases. Germline V gives CDR1 SNHLY, CDR2 FYNNEI. The CDR3 extends over 16 amino acids. With V trimmed by 8 bases and J by 5 bases, 14 bases remained unmatched. CDR3 region: CASGGVAGGPRDEQYF. The CDR3, as DNA: TGTGCCAGCGGCGGGGTAGCGGGAGGGCCTAGGGACGAGCAGTACTTC.

The V call is TRBV6-6, the J call TRBJ2-1; D remains ambiguous. Germline V CDR1 and CDR2: MNHNY, SVGAGI (reference sequence). This CDR3 spans 11 amino acids. V was shortened by 2 bases and J by 9 bases, with 5 bases between the two germline ends. The CDR3 bases are TGTGCCAGCAGTTACAGTGGTGAGCAGTTCTTC. Translating it yields CASSYSGEQFF.

The V call is TRBV2, the J call TRBJ2-1; D possibly uses TRBD1 or TRBD2 (7 bases each). From germline, CDR1 is SNHLY and CDR2 FYNNEI. The V gene lost 4 bases and the J gene lost 2 bases, with 12 bases spanning the gap. The CDR3 is made up of 15 amino acids. The CDR3 protein is CASSGGRGPYNEQFF. Written as DNA, the CDR3 is TGTGCCAGCAGTGGGGGGAGGGGGCCCTACAATGAGCAGTTCTTC.

The genes are TRBV19 and TRBJ1-1, with a weak D call TRBD1 (6 bases). The CDR3 is made up of 13 amino acids. The germline V and J ends were trimmed by 10 bases and 3 bases, with 15 bases remaining between them. CDR1 and CDR2 from the germline V gene are LNHDA and SQIVND (reference sequence). Here the CDR3 reads CATKTGPHTEAFF. CDR3 nucleotides: TGTGCCACCAAAACAGGGCCCCACACTGAAGCTTTCTTT.

This clonotype was seen at least ten times. The rearrangement uses TRBV5-1 and TRBJ2-3; 7 positions agree with TRBD2. This CDR3 is built from 13 residues. J gave up 9 bases and V 3 bases, and 7 bases lay outside the gene matches. The germline CDR1 and CDR2 sequences are SGHRS and YFSETQ. In nucleotides, the CDR3 is TGCGCCAGCAGCTCCGCGGGAGTTAACACGCAGTATTTT. Translation gives CASSSAGVNTQYF.

In this sample, this clonotype turned up many times. The chain links TRBV20-1 to TRBJ2-1; 8 positions match TRBD2. The CDR3 length is 14 residues. The V and J ends lost 3 bases and 7 bases, in that order; junction bases with no gene match: 8. In germline, CDR1 is DFQATT, CDR2 SNEGSKA (reference sequence). This CDR3 is CSASAPGRGNEQFF. The CDR3 nucleotides are TGCAGTGCTAGTGCACCCGGGAGGGGGAATGAGCAGTTCTTC.

Ten or more counts support this clonotype. The chain carries TRBV6-2 or TRBV6-3 and TRBJ1-1; TRBD1 is a possible D gene (5 bases). CDR3 length: 14 residues. The germline V gene encodes CDR1 MNHEY and CDR2 SVGEGT. Trimming took off 6 bases at V and 5 bases at J, with 16 bases between the two ends. The CDR3 is CASSLSIGGTEAFF. In DNA, the CDR3 is TGTGCCAGCAGCCTTTCCATTGGGGGGACTGAAGCTTTCTTT.

This clonotype was seen at least ten times. This chain joins TRBV7-8 and TRBJ1-5; TRBD1 might be the D (6 bases). Trimming left V 7 bases short and J 3 bases short, with 16 bases between. Germline assignment: CDR1 SGHVS and CDR2 FQNEAQ. The CDR3 is made up of 15 amino acids. In nucleotides, the CDR3 is TGTGCCAGCATCGAAGGGGGTAGTACCAATCAGCCCCAGCATTTT. Translated, it gives CASIEGGSTNQPQHF.

The table lists this clonotype with a few counts. The V and J genes are TRBV28 and TRBJ2-3; a weak D match, TRBD2 (7 bases). This CDR3 is built from 20 residues. Germline V lookup: CDR1 MDHEN, CDR2 SYDVKM. Trimming left V 5 bases short and J 4 bases short, with 31 bases between. CDR3 region: CASSPGWGQRGGGRADTQYF. The CDR3 DNA reads TGTGCCAGCAGTCCCGGGTGGGGGCAGAGAGGGGGGGGCCGGGCAGATACGCAGTATTTT.

In its sample, this clonotype was seen many times. V and J are TRBV10-3 and TRBJ1-2; the D is unclear. V lost 4 bases, J lost 1 base, and 13 bases lay in between. CDR1 is ENHRY and CDR2 is SYGVKD in the germline V gene. The CDR3 loop spans 15 amino acids. The CDR3 nucleotides read TGTGCCATCAGTGTCCAGGCGGGGATTAACTATGGCTACACCTTC. Amino acid sequence: CAISVQAGINYGYTF.

As for this clonotype: A read error may explain this, as a much larger clone is one base away. This CDR3 is CASSQDHLTRYNERFF. The CDR3 DNA reads as TGCGCCAGCAGCCAAGATCATCTAACGAGATACAATGAGCGGTTCTTC. The gene calls are TRBV4-1 and TRBJ2-1; D is uncertain. Germline lookup yields CDR1 MGHRA and CDR2 YSYEKL. This CDR3 has 16 amino acids.